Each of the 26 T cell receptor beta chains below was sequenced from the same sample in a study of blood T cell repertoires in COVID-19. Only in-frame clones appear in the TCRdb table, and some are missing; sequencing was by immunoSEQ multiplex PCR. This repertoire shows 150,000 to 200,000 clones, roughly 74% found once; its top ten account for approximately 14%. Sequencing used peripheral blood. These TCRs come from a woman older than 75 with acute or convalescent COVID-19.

CDR3 residues: CASSTQGGSYGYTF. Written as DNA, the CDR3 is TGTGCCAGCAGCACACAGGGGGGAAGCTATGGCTACACCTTC. The rearrangement links TRBV7-2 to TRBJ1-2, with 8 bases matching TRBD1. The CDR3 covers 14 residues. The trim removed 5 bases at V and 4 bases at J, leaving 6 bases unmatched. The V gene's germline CDR1 is SGHTA and CDR2 FQGNSA. The full variable domain, completed using reference TRBV7-2 and TRBJ1-2, is GAGVSQSPSNKVTEKGKDVELRCDPISGHTALYWYRQSLGQGLEFLIYFQGNSAPDKSGLPSDRFSAERTGGSVSTLTIQRTQQEDSAVYLCASSTQGGSYGYTFGSGTRLTVV.

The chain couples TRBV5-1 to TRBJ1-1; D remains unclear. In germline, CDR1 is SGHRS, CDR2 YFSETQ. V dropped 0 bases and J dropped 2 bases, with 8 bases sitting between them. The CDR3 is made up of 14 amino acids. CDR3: CASSLVASNTEAFF. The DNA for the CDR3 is TGCGCCAGCAGCTTGGTAGCCAGCAACACTGAAGCTTTCTTT. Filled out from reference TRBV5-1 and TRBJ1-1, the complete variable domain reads KAGVTQTPRYLIKTRGQQVTLSCSPISGHRSVSWYQQTPGQGLQFLFEYFSETQRNKGNFPGRFSGRQFSNSRSEMNVSTLELGDSALYLCASSLVASNTEAFFGQGTRLTVV.

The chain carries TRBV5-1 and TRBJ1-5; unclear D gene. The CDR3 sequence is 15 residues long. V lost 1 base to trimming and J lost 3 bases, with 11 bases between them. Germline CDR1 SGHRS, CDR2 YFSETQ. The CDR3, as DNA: TGCGCCAGCAGCTTGAATGGGCAAATCAATCAGCCCCAGCATTTT. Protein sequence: CASSLNGQINQPQHF.

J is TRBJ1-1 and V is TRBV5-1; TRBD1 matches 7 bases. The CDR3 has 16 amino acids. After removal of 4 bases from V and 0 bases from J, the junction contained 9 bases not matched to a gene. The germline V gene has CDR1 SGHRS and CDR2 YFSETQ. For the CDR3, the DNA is TGCGCCAGCAGCCCCCCGAACAGGGGTATGAACACTGAAGCTTTCTTT. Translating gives CASSPPNRGMNTEAFF.

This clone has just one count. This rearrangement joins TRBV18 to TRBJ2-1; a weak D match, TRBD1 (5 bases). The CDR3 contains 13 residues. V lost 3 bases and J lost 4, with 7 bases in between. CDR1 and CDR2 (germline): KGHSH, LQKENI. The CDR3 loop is CASSPDTYNEQFF. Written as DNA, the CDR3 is TGTGCCAGCTCACCGGACACTTACAATGAGCAGTTCTTC.

This chain's CDR3 is CASSLSPVAGPGYTF. CDR3 coding DNA: TGTGCCAGCAGCTTATCTCCGGTCGCCGGTCCTGGCTACACCTTC. The V gene is TRBV7-9, the J gene TRBJ1-2; D is unclear. This CDR3 region has 15 residues. Germline CDR1 and CDR2: SEHNR and FQNEAQ (reference sequence). With 2 bases removed from V and 7 bases from J, the gap between germline ends came to 17 bases.

CDR3 nucleotide sequence: TGTGCCAGCGGCTGGGGCGCCGGCAATCAGCCCCAGCATTTT. It is translated as CASGWGAGNQPQHF. The chain combines TRBV6-5 with TRBJ1-5, with a possible D match to TRBD1 (5 bases). The CDR3 contains 14 residues. V lost 8 bases, J lost 2 bases, and 13 bases lay in between. CDR1 is MNHEY and CDR2 is SVGAGI in the germline V gene.

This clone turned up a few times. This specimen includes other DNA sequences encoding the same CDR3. In nucleotides, the CDR3 is TGCAGTGCTAGTGCCTTCCAAGTAGCGGGGGGGCTAACCTACGAGCAGTACTTC. Encoded protein: CSASAFQVAGGLTYEQYF. This chain connects TRBV20-1 to TRBJ2-7, with 11 bases that match TRBD2. Per the germline V gene, CDR1 is DFQATT and CDR2 is SNEGSKA (reference sequence). J was trimmed by 2 bases and V by 3 bases; bases with no gene match: 15. This CDR3 is 18 amino acids long.

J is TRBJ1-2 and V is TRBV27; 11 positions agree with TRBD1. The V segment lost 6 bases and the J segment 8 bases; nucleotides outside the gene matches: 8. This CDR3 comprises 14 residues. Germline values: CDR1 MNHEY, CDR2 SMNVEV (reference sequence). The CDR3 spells CASRPGQGGIGYTF. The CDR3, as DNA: TGTGCCAGCAGACCGGGACAGGGGGGGATAGGCTACACCTTC.

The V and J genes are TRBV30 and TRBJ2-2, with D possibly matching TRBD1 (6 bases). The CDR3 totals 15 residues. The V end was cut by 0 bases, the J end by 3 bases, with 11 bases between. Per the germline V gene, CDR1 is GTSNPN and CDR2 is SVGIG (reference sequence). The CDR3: CAWSVPGVDTGELFF. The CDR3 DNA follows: TGTGCCTGGAGTGTCCCAGGGGTGGACACCGGGGAGCTGTTTTTT.

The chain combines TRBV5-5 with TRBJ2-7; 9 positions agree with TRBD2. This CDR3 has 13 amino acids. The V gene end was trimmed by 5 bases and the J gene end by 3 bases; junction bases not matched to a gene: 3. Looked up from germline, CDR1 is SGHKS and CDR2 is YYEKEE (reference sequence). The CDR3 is CASRFSGSYEQYF. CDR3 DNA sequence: TGTGCCAGCAGGTTTAGCGGGAGCTACGAGCAGTACTTC.

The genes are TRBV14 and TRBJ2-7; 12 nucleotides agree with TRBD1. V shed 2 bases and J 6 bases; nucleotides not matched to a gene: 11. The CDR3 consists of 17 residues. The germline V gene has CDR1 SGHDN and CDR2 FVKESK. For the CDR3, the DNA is TGTGCCAGCAGCCAACGGGACAGGGGGCTTCTGGCCGCCGAGCAGTACTTC. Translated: CASSQRDRGLLAAEQYF.

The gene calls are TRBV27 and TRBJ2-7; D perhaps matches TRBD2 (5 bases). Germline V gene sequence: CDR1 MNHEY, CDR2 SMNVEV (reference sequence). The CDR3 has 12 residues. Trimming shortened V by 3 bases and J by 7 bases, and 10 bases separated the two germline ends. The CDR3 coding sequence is TGTGCCAGCAGTTTTTTCCCGGGGGAGCAGTACTTC. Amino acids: CASSFFPGEQYF.

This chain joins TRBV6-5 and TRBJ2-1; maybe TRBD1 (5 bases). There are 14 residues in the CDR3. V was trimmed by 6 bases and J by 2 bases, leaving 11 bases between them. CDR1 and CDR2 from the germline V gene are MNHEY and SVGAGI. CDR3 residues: CASSLKGPYNEQFF. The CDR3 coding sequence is TGTGCCAGCAGCCTTAAGGGGCCCTACAATGAGCAGTTCTTC.

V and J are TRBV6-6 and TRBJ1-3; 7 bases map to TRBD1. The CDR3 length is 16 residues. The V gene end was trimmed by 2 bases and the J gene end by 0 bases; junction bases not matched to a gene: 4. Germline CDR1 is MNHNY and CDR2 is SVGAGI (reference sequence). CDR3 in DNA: TGTGCCAGCAGTTACAGGGACAGACCCTCTGGAAACACCATATATTTT. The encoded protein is CASSYRDRPSGNTIYF.

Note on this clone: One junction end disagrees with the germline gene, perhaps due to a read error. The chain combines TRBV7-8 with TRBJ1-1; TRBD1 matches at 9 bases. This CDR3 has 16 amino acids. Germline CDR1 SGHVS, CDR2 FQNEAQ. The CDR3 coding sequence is TGTGCCAGCAGCCCCTCACCCGGACAGGGGAACTCTGAAGCTTTCTTT. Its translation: CASSPSPGQGNSEAFF.

CDR3 region: CASSSGRGNQPQHF. CDR3 DNA sequence: TGTGCCAGCAGTTCAGGGAGGGGGAATCAGCCCCAGCATTTT. The chain is built from TRBV28 and TRBJ1-5, with D perhaps matching TRBD1 (6 bases). The germline V and J ends were trimmed by 4 bases and 4 bases, with 11 bases remaining between them. This CDR3 is built from 14 residues. The V gene's germline CDR1 is MDHEN and CDR2 SYDVKM.

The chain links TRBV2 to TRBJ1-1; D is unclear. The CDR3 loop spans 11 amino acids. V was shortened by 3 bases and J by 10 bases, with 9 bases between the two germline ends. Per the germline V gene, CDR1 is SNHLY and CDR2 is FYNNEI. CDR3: CASSDWEGAFF. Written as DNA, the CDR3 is TGTGCCAGCAGTGATTGGGAGGGAGCTTTCTTT. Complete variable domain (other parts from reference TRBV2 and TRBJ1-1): EPEVTQTPSHQVTQMGQEVILRCVPISNHLYFYWYRQILGQKVEFLVSFYNNEISEKSEIFDDQFSVERPDGSNFTLKIRSTKLEDSAMYFCASSDWEGAFFGQGTRLTVV.

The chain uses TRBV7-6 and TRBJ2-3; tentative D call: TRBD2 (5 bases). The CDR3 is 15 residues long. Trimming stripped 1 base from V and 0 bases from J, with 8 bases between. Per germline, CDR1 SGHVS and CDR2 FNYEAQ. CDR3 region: CASSLGGASTDTQYF. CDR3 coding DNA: TGTGCCAGCAGCTTAGGGGGAGCTAGCACAGATACGCAGTATTTT.

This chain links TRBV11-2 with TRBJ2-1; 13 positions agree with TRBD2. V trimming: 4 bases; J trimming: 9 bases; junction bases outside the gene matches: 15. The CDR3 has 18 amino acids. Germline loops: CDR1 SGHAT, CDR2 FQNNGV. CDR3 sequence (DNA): TGTGCCAGCAGCTCATTCTCGGGACTAGCGGGAACGAGGGTTGAGCAGTTCTTC. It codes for CASSSFSGLAGTRVEQFF.

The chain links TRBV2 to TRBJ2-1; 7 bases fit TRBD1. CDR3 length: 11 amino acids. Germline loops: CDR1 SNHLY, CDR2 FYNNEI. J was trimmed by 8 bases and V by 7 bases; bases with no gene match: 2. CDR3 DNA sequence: TGTGCCAGCAACAGGGGCTATGAGCAGTTCTTC. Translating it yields CASNRGYEQFF.

The CDR3 reads CATNNGRGGNQPQHF. CDR3 bases: TGTGCCACCAACAACGGGAGAGGCGGCAATCAGCCCCAGCATTTT. The chain joins TRBV6-6 to TRBJ1-5; D is uncertain. Germline V gives CDR1 MNHNY, CDR2 SVGAGI (reference sequence). The CDR3 has 15 residues. V was clipped by 10 bases and J by 2 bases, with 18 bases between them.

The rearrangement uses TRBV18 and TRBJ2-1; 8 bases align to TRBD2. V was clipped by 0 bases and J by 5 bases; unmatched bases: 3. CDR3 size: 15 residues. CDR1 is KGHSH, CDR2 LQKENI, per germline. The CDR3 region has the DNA TGTGCCAGCTCACCACCGAGCGGGAGTAACAATGAGCAGTTCTTC. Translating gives CASSPPSGSNNEQFF. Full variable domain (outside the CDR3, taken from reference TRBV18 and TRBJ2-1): NAGVMQNPRHLVRRRGQEARLRCSPMKGHSHVYWYRQLPEEGLKFMVYLQKENIIDESGMPKERFSAEFPKEGPSILRIQQVVRGDSAAYFCASSPPSGSNNEQFFGPGTRLTVL.

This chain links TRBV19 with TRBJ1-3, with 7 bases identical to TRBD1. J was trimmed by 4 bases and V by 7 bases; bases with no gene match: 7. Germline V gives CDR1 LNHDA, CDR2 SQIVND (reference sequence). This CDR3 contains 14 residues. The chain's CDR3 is CASTWTGSGNTIYF. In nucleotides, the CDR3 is TGTGCCAGTACGTGGACAGGTTCAGGAAACACCATATATTTT.

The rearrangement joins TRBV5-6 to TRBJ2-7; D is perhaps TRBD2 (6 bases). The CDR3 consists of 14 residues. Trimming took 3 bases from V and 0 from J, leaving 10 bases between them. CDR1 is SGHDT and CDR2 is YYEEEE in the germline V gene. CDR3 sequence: CASSYRDSSYEQYF. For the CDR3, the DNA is TGTGCCAGCAGCTACCGGGACTCCTCCTACGAGCAGTACTTC.

CDR3 region: CASRTHRGRNTEAFF. The CDR3 nucleotides are TGTGCCAGCAGGACTCACAGGGGGCGAAACACTGAAGCTTTCTTT. The chain employs TRBV27 and TRBJ1-1; TRBD1 agrees at 9 bases. Per the germline V gene, CDR1 is MNHEY and CDR2 is SMNVEV (reference sequence). The CDR3 has 15 residues. With 6 bases clipped from V and 2 bases from J, the junction kept 7 bases outside the gene matches.